A single TCR beta chain is shown here with its context. The data were taken from a study of blood T cell repertoires in COVID-19. Clones were sequenced by immunoSEQ multiplex PCR, and TCRdb holds only the in-frame ones, with some missing. The data show roughly 76,000 clones, approximately 90% seen once. With V trimmed by 4 bases and J by 2 bases, 5 bases remained unmatched. CDR1 and CDR2 from the germline V gene are SGHNT and YYREEE (reference sequence). The CDR3 extends over 15 amino acids. The rearrangement links TRBV5-4 to TRBJ2-2, with 7 positions matching TRBD1. Sequencing input: PBMCs or T cells enriched from blood (not recorded which). The clonotype comes from a woman aged 45-60 years with acute COVID-19. CDR3 nucleotide sequence: TGTGCCAGCAGCCCGGACAGGCCTAACACCGGGGAGCTGTTTTTT. Translation: CASSPDRPNTGELFF.